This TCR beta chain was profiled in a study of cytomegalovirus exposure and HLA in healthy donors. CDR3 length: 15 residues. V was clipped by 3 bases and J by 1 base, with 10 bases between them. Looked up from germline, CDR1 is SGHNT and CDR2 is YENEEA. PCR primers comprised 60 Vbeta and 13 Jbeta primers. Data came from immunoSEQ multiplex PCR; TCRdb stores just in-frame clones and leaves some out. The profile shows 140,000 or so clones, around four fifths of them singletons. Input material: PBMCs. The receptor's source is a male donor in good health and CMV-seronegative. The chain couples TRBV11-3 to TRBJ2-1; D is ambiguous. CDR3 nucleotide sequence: TGTGCCAGCAGCTTCGAACAGAGATCCTACAATGAGCAGTTCTTC. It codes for CASSFEQRSYNEQFF.